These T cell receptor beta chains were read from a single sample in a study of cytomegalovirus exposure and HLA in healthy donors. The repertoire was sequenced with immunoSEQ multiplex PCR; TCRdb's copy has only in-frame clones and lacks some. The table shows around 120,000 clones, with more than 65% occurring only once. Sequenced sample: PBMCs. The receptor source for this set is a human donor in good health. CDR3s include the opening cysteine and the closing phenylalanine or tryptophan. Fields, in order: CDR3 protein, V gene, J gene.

CDR3: CASSSKVGQIGAFF; V: TRBV19; J: TRBJ1-1
CDR3: CASSMGEGRYNEQFF; V: TRBV19; J: TRBJ2-1
CDR3: CASSLVGGDNPWSQPQHF; V: TRBV7-6; J: TRBJ1-5
CDR3: CASSPRNAGSNEQFF; V: TRBV18; J: TRBJ2-1
CDR3: CASSEIWRGLQGETQYF; V: TRBV6-1; J: TRBJ2-5
CDR3: CASSLGLAGIQETQYF; V: TRBV5-8; J: TRBJ2-5
CDR3: CASSLGGDTGELFF; V: TRBV7-2; J: TRBJ2-2
CDR3: CASSLDAGIEGYTF; V: TRBV5-1; J: TRBJ1-2
CDR3: CASPGNTEAFF; V: TRBV6-1; J: TRBJ1-1
CDR3: CAISGTENTGELFF; V: TRBV10-3; J: TRBJ2-2
CDR3: CASSFRGAPKYSYEQYF; V: TRBV28; J: TRBJ2-7
CDR3: CASSLDASGLVHETQYF; V: TRBV5-6; J: TRBJ2-5
CDR3: CASSPPAGRAGETQYF; V: TRBV18; J: TRBJ2-5
CDR3: CAISEWGTDSKNIQYF; V: TRBV10-3; J: TRBJ2-4
CDR3: CATTRGDSPLHF; V: TRBV7-9; J: TRBJ1-6
CDR3: CASSPPSGSSYEQYF; V: TRBV11-2; J: TRBJ2-7
CDR3: CASSDGQGKNSPLHF; V: TRBV27; J: TRBJ1-6
CDR3: CASSKQGGGTDTQYF; V: TRBV6-4; J: TRBJ2-3
CDR3: CASSLPPSVADFNYEQYF; V: TRBV7-2; J: TRBJ2-7